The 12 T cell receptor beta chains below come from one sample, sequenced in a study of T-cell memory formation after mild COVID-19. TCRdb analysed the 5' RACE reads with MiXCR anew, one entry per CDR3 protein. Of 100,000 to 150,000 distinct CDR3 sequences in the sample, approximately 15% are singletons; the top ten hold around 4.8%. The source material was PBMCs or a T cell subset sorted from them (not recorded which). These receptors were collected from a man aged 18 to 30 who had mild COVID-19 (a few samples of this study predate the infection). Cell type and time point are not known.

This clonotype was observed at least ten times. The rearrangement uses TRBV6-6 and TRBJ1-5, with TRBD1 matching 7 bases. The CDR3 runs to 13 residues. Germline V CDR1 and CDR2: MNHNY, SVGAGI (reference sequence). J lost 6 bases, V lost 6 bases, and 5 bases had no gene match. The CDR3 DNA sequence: TGTGCCAGCAGGAACAGGGGAGGTCAGCCCCAGCATTTT. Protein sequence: CASRNRGGQPQHF.

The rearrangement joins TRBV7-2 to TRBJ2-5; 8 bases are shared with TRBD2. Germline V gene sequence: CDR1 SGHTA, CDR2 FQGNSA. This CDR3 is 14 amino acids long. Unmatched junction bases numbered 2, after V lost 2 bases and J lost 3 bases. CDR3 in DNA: TGTGCCAGCAGCTTAAGGCGGGGGGAAGAGACCCAGTACTTC. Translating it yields CASSLRRGEETQYF.

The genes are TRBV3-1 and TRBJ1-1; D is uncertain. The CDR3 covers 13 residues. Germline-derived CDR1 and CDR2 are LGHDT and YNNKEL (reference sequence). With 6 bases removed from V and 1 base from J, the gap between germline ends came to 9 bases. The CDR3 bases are TGTGCCAGCAGTGTGATGCGGAACACTGAAGCTTTCTTT. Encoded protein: CASSVMRNTEAFF.

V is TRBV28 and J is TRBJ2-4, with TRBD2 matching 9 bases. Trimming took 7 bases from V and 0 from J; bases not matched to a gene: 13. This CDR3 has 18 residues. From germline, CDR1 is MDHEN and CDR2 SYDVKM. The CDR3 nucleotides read TGTGCCAGCACCACTTCCCAGACTAGCGGAATAGCCAAAAACATTCAGTACTTC. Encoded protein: CASTTSQTSGIAKNIQYF.

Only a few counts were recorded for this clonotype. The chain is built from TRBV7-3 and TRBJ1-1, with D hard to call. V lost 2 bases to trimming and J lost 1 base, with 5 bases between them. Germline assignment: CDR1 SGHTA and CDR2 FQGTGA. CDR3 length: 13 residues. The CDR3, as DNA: TGTGCCAGCAGCTTATACCAGAACACTGAAGCTTTCTTT. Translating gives CASSLYQNTEAFF.

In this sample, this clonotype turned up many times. CDR3 loop: CASSLEGPGASNYGYTF. In nucleotides, the CDR3 is TGTGCCAGCAGCTTAGAAGGGCCAGGGGCCTCTAACTATGGCTACACCTTC. J is TRBJ1-2 and V is TRBV7-2; a weak D match, TRBD1 (6 bases). CDR3 length equals 17 residues. The V gene lost 1 base and the J gene lost 0 bases, with 15 bases spanning the gap. From germline, CDR1 is SGHTA and CDR2 FQGNSA.

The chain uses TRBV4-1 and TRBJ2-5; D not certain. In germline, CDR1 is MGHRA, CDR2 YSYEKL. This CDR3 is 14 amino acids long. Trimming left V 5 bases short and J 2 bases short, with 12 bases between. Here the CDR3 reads CASSKAQLQETQYF. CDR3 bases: TGCGCCAGCAGCAAAGCACAGTTACAAGAGACCCAGTACTTC.

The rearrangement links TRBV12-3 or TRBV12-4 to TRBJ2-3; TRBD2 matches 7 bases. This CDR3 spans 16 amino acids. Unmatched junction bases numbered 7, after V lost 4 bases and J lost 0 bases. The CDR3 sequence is CASSSRGSPSTDTQYF. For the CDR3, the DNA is TGTGCCAGCAGTTCACGCGGGAGCCCTAGCACAGATACGCAGTATTTT.

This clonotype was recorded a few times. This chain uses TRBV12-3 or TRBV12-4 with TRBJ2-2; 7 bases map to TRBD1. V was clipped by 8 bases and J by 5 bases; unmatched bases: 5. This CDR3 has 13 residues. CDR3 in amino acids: CASGTEVTGELFF. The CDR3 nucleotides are TGTGCCAGCGGGACAGAAGTTACCGGGGAGCTGTTTTTT.

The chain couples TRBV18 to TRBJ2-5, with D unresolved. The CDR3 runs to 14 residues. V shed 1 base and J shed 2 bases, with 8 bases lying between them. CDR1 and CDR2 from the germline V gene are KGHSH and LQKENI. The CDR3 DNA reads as TGTGCCAGCTCACCACTCCCCCGACAAGAGACCCAGTACTTC. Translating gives CASSPLPRQETQYF.

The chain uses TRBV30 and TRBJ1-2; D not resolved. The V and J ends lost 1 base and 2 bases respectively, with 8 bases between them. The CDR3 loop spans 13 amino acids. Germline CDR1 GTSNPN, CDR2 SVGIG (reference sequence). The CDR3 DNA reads TGTGCCTGGAGTGGTGTCGGGAACTATGGCTACACCTTC. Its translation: CAWSGVGNYGYTF.

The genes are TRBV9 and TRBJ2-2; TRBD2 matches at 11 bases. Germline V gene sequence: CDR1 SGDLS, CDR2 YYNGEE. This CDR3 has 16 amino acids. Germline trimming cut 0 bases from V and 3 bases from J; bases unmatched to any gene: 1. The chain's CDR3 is CASSVALAGDTGELFF. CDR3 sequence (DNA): TGTGCCAGCAGCGTAGCACTAGCGGGGGACACCGGGGAGCTGTTTTTT.